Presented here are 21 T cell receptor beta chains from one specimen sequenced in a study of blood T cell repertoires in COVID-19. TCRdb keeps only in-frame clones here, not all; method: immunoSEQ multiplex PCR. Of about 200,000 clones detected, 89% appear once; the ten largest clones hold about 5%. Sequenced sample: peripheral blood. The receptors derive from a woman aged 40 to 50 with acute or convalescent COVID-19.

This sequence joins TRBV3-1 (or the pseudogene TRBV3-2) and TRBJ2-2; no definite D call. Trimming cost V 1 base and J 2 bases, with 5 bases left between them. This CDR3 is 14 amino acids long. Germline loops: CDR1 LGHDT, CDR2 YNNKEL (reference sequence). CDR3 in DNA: TGTGCCAGCAGCCAAGTTTCTAACACCGGGGAGCTGTTTTTT. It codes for CASSQVSNTGELFF.

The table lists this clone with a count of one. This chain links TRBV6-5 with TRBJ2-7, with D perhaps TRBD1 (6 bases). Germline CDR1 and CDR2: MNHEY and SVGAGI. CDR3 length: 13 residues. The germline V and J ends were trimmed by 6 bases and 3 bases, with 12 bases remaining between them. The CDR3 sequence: CASRPTGDYEQYV. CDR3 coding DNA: TGTGCCAGCAGGCCGACAGGAGACTACGAGCAGTACGTC.

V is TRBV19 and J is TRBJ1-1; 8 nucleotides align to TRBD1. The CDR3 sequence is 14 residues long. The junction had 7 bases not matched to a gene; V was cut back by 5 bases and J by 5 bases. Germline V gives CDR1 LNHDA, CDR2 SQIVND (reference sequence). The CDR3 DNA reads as TGTGCCAGTAGTTCACAGGGGGAAGGAACTGAAGCTTTCTTT. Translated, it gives CASSSQGEGTEAFF.

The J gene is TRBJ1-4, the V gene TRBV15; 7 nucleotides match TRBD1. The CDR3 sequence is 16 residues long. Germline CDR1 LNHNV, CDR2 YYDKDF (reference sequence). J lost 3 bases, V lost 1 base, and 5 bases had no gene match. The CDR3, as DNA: TGTGCCACCAGCAGAGGACAGGGATGGGCTAATGAAAAACTGTTTTTT. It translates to CATSRGQGWANEKLFF.

The CDR3 spells CASSEQGARGNTIYF. DNA of the CDR3: TGTGCCAGCAGCGAACAGGGGGCGAGAGGAAACACCATATATTTT. This chain uses TRBV9 with TRBJ1-3, with TRBD1 matching over 9 bases. Germline CDR1 and CDR2: SGDLS and YYNGEE. The length of the CDR3 is 15 residues. Unmatched junction bases numbered 5, after V lost 3 bases and J lost 4 bases.

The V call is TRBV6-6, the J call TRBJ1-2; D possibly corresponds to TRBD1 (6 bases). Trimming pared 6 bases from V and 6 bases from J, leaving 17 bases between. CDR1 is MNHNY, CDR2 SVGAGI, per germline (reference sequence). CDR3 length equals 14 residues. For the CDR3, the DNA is TGTGCCAGCAGGATCATCACAGGGAGTCATGGCTACACCTTC. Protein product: CASRIITGSHGYTF.

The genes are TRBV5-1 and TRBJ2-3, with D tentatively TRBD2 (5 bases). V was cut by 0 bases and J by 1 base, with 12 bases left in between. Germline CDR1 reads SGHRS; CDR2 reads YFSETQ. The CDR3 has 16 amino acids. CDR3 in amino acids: CASSLDAGARTDTQYF. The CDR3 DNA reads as TGCGCCAGCAGCTTGGATGCGGGCGCCCGCACAGATACGCAGTATTTT.

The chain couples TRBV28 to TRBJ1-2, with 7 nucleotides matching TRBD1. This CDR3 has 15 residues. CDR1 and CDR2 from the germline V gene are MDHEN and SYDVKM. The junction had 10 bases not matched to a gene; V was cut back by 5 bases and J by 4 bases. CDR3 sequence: CASSLLLGGSYGYTF. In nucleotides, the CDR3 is TGTGCCAGCAGTCTACTACTAGGGGGCAGCTATGGCTACACCTTC.

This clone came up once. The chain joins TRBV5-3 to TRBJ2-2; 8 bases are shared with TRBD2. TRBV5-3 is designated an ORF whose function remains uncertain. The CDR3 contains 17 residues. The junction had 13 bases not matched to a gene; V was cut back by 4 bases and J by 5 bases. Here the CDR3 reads CARSRPTVGGGTGELFF. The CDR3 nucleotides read TGTGCCAGAAGCCGCCCGACGGTTGGCGGGGGGACCGGGGAGCTGTTTTTT.

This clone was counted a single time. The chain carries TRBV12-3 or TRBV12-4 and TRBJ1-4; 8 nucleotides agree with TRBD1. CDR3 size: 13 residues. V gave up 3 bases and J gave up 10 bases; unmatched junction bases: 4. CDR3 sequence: CASSFSTGGKLFF. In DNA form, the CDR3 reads TGTGCCAGCAGTTTTAGTACAGGGGGAAAACTGTTTTTT.

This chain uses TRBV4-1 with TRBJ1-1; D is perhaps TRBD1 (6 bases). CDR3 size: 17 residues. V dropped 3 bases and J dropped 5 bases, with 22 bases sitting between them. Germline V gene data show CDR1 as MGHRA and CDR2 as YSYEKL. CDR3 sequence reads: CASSHLISRGAVTEAFF. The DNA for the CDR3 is TGCGCCAGCAGCCATCTAATTTCTCGGGGGGCTGTTACTGAAGCTTTCTTT.

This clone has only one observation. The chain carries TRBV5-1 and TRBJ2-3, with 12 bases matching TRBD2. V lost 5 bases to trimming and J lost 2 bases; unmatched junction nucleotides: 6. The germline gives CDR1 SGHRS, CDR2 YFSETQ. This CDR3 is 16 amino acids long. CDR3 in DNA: TGCGCCAGCAGACGGACTAGCGGGGCTTCCACAGATACGCAGTATTTT. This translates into CASRRTSGASTDTQYF.

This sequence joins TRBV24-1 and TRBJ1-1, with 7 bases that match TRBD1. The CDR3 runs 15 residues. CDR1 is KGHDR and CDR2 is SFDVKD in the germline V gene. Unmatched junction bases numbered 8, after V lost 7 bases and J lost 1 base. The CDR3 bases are TGTGCCACCAGGAGGACAGGAGGGAAGAACACTGAAGCTTTCTTT. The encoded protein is CATRRTGGKNTEAFF.

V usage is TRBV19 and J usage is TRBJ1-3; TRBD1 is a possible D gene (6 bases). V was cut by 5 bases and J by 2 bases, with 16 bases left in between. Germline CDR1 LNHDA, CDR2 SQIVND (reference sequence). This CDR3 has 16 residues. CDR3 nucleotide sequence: TGTGCCAGTAGTTCACAGGGAAGAAGAGCTGGAAACACCATATATTTT. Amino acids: CASSSQGRRAGNTIYF.

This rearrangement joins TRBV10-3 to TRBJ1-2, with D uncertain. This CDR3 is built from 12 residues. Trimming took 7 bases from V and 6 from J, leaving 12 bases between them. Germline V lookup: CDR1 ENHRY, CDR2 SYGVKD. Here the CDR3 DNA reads TGTGCCATCACCGGGGAGGGAGATGGCTACACCTTC. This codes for CAITGEGDGYTF.

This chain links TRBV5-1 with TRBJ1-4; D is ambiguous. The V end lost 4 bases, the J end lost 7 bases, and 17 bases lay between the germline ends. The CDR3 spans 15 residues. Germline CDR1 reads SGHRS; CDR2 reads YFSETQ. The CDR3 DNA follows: TGCGCCAGCAGCCCGGGTGGGTCCGGGAGTGAAAAACTGTTTTTT. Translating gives CASSPGGSGSEKLFF.

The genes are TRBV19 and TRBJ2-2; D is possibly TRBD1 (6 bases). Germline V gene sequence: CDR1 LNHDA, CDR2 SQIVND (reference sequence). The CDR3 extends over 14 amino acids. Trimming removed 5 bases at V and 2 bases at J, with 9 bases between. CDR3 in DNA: TGTGCCAGTAGTCTGGGACATAACACCGGGGAGCTGTTTTTT. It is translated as CASSLGHNTGELFF.

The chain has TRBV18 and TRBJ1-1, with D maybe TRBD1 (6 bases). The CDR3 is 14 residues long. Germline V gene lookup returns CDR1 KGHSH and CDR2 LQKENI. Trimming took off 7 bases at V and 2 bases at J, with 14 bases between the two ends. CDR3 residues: CASYLGGGNTEAFF. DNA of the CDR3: TGTGCCAGCTACCTCGGGGGGGGCAACACTGAAGCTTTCTTT. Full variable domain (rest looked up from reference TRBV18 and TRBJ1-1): NAGVMQNPRHLVRRRGQEARLRCSPMKGHSHVYWYRQLPEEGLKFMVYLQKENIIDESGMPKERFSAEFPKEGPSILRIQQVVRGDSAAYFCASYLGGGNTEAFFGQGTRLTVV.

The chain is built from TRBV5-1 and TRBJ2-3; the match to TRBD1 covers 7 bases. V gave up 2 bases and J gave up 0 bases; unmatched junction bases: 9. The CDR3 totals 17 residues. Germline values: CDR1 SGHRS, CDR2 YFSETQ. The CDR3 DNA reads TGCGCCAGCAGCTTCCTTTCGGACAGGACTAGCACAGATACGCAGTATTTT. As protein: CASSFLSDRTSTDTQYF.

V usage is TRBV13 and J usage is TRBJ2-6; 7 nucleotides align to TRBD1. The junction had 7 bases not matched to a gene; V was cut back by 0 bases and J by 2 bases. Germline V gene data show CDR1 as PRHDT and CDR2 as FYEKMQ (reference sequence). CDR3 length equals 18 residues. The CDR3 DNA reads TGTGCCAGCAGCTTAGGACAGGGGTGGTTCGCTGGGGCCAACGTCCTGACTTTC. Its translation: CASSLGQGWFAGANVLTF.

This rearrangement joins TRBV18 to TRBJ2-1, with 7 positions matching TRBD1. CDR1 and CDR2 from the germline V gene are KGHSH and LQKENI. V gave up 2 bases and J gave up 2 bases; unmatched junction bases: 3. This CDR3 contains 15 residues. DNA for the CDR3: TGTGCCAGCTCACCAAGGGGGCAGACCTACAATGAGCAGTTCTTC. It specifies CASSPRGQTYNEQFF.